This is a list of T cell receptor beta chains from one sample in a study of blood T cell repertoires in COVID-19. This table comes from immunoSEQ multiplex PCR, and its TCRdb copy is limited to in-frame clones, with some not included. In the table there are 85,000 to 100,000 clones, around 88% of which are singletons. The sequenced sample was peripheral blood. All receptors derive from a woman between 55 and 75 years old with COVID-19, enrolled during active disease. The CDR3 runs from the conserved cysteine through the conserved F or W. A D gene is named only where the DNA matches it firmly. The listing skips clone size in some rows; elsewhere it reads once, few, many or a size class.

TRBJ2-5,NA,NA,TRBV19,CASSIDRGSKTQYF,TGTGCCAGTAGTATAGATCGGGGGAGTAAGACCCAGTACTTC
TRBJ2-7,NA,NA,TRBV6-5,CASSYGGGTSYEQYF,TGTGCCAGCAGTTATGGCGGGGGCACCTCCTACGAGCAGTACTTC
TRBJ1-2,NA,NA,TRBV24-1,CATSDFGRFYTF,TGTGCCACCAGTGATTTCGGCAGGTTCTACACCTTC
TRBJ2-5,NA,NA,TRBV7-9,CASSLSRAGVGAETQYF,TGTGCCAGCAGCTTGTCGCGAGCAGGGGTAGGGGCGGAGACCCAGTACTTC
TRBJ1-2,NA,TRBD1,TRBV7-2,CASSLGQGNYGYTF,TGTGCCAGCAGCCTTGGACAGGGGAACTATGGCTACACCTTC
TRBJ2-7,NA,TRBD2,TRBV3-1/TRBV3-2,CASSQVSGGREQYF,TGTGCCAGCAGCCAAGTAAGCGGGGGGAGAGAGCAGTACTTC
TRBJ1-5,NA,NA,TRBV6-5,CASTPGKNQPQHF,TGTGCCAGCACCCCGGGAAAGAATCAGCCCCAGCATTTT
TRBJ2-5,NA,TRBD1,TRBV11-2,CASSSGTGGQETQYF,TGTGCCAGCAGCTCCGGGACAGGGGGCCAAGAGACCCAGTACTTC
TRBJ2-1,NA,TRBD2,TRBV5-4,CASSLSAGGYNEQFF,TGTGCCAGCAGCTTGTCCGCGGGGGGCTACAATGAGCAGTTCTTC
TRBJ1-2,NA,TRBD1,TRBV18,CASSPPNRGNYGYTF,TGTGCCAGCTCACCACCTAACAGGGGCAACTATGGCTACACCTTC
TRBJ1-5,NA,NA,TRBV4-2,CASSQGRETGGPQHF,TGTGCCAGCAGCCAAGGGAGAGAGACCGGGGGGCCCCAGCATTTT
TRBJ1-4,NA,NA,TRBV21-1,CASSKDGDRRHATNEKLFF,TGTGCCAGCAGCAAAGACGGGGATCGGCGGCATGCAACTAATGAAAAACTGTTTTTT
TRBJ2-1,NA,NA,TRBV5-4,CASSTSGGGPINEQFF,TGTGCCAGCAGCACATCTGGGGGGGGGCCGATTAATGAGCAGTTCTTC
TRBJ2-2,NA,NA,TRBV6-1,CASSEHQAGELFF,TGTGCCAGCAGTGAACATCAGGCCGGGGAGCTGTTTTTT
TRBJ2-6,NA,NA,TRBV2,CASGRGLSGANVLTF,TGTGCCAGCGGTCGAGGCCTCTCTGGGGCCAACGTCCTGACTTTC
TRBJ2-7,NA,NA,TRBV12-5,CASGFVARDTSYEQYF,TGTGCTAGTGGTTTCGTTGCTCGGGACACATCCTACGAGCAGTACTTC
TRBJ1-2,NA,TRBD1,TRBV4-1,CASGQNRGGYTF,TGCGCCAGCGGACAAAACAGGGGAGGCTACACCTTC
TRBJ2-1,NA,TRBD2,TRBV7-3,CASTRGGAGYNEQFF,TGTGCCAGCACCCGGGGGGGGGCTGGATACAATGAGCAGTTCTTC
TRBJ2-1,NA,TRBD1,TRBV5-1,CASSPDRVDEQFF,TGCGCCAGCAGCCCGGACAGGGTGGATGAGCAGTTCTTC
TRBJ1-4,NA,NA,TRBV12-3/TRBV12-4,CASSLEASEKLFF,TGTGCCAGCAGTTTAGAAGCTAGCGAAAAACTGTTTTTT
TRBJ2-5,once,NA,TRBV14,CASSAGWETQYF,TGTGCCAGCAGTGCAGGGTGGGAGACCCAGTACTTC
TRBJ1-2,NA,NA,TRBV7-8,CASSLHDLLNYGYTF,TGTGCCAGCAGCTTACACGACTTACTGAACTATGGCTACACCTTC
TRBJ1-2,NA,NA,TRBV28,CASSFWTDGGYTF,TGTGCCAGCAGTTTTTGGACAGACGGCGGCTACACCTTC
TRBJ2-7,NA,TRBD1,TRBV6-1,CASSEGTGRTYEQYF,TGTGCCAGCAGCGAAGGGACAGGTCGGACCTACGAGCAGTACTTC
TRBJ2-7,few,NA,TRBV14,CASSQEASVFSF,TGTGCCAGCAGCCAAGAGGCTAGCGTTTTTTCCTTC
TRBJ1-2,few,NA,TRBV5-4,CASSLTVDNYGYTF,TGTGCCAGCAGCTTGACAGTGGATAACTATGGCTACACCTTC
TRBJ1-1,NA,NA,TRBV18,CASSPSREVEAFF,TGTGCCAGCTCACCGTCCCGGGAGGTTGAAGCTTTCTTT
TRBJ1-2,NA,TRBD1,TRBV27,CASSSDRGFGGYTF,TGTGCCAGCAGTTCGGACAGGGGCTTCGGGGGCTACACCTTC
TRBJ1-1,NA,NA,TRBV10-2,CASSELGRGTEAFF,TGCGCCAGCAGTGAGTTAGGCAGGGGAACTGAAGCTTTCTTT
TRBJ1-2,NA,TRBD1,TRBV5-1,CASRVRPGQDHYGYTF,TGCGCCAGCAGGGTTCGACCGGGACAGGACCACTATGGCTACACCTTC
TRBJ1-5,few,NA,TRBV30,CAWGSRGGPQHF,TGTGCCTGGGGATCTAGGGGGGGACCCCAGCATTTT
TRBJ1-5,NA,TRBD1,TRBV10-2,CASSLDRGQPQHF,TGCGCCAGCAGCCTTGACAGGGGACAGCCCCAGCATTTT
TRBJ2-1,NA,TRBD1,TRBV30,CAWSVKVGQGDNNEQFF,TGTGCCTGGAGTGTAAAGGTTGGGCAGGGGGATAACAATGAGCAGTTCTTC
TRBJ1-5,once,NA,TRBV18,CASSPQGNGQPQHF,TGTGCCAGCTCACCACAGGGGAACGGGCAGCCCCAGCATTTT
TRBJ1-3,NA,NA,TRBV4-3,CASSQGASGNTIYF,TGCGCCAGCAGCCAAGGGGCTTCTGGAAACACCATATATTTT
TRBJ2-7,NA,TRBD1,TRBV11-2,CASSLGGTGYEAQYF,TGTGCCAGCAGCTTAGGGGGGACAGGGTATGAAGCGCAGTACTTC
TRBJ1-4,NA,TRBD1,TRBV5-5,CASSLADRGGEKLFF,TGTGCCAGCAGCTTGGCGGACAGGGGAGGCGAAAAACTGTTTTTT
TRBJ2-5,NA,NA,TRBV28,CASSSGQQETQYF,TGTGCCAGCAGTTCGGGACAACAAGAGACCCAGTACTTC
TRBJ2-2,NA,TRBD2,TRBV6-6,CASSLLAGDTGELFF,TGTGCCAGCAGCCTACTAGCGGGAGACACCGGGGAGCTGTTTTTT
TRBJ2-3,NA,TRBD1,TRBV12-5,CASGLGQGGADTQYF,TGTGCTAGTGGTTTGGGACAGGGGGGCGCAGATACGCAGTATTTT
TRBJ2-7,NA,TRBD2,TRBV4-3,CASSQDLGGEGEQYF,TGCGCCAGCAGCCAAGATCTGGGGGGGGAAGGCGAGCAGTACTTC
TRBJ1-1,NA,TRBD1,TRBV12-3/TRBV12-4,CASRGQMNTEAFF,TGTGCCAGCCGGGGACAGATGAACACTGAAGCTTTCTTT
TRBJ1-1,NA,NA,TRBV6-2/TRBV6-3,CASSYVQGEAFF,TGTGCCAGCAGTTACGTTCAGGGTGAAGCTTTCTTT
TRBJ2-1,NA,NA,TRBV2,CASSSRNEQFF,TGTGCCAGCAGTTCTCGCAATGAGCAGTTCTTC
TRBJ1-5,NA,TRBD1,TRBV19,CASRGTGANQPQHF,TGTGCCAGTAGAGGGACAGGGGCTAATCAGCCCCAGCATTTT
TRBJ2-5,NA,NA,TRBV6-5,CASRPTHQETQYF,TGTGCCAGCAGGCCGACACACCAAGAGACCCAGTACTTC
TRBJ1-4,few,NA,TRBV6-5,CASSRGATNEKLFF,TGTGCCAGCAGCCGCGGCGCAACTAATGAAAAACTGTTTTTT
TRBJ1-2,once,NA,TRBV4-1,CASSQGFRERGGYTF,TGCGCCAGCAGCCAAGGGTTTCGGGAGAGGGGTGGCTACACCTTC
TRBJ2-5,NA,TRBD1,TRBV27,CASRETGYQETQYF,TGTGCCAGCAGGGAGACAGGGTACCAAGAGACCCAGTACTTC
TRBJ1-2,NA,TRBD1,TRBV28,CASRDRAYGYTF,TGTGCCAGCCGGGACAGGGCCTATGGCTACACCTTC
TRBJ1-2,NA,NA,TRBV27,CASSLEADSHIHGYTF,TGTGCCAGCAGTCTAGAAGCGGACAGCCATATTCATGGCTACACCTTC
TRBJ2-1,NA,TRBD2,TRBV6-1,CASSEGPPSGGARNNEQFF,TGTGCCAGCAGTGAGGGGCCTCCTAGCGGGGGGGCTCGGAACAATGAGCAGTTCTTC
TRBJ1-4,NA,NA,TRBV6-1,CASSETSGVTNEKLFF,TGTGCCAGCAGTGAAACCTCAGGGGTGACTAATGAAAAACTGTTTTTT
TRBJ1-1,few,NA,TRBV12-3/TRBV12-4,CASSLGPNTEAFF,TGTGCCAGCAGTTTAGGGCCGAACACTGAAGCTTTCTTT
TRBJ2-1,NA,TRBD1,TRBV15,CATSRTGFSYNEQFF,TGTGCCACCAGCCGGACAGGATTCTCCTACAATGAGCAGTTCTTC
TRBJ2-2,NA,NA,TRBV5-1,CASSSSGYGGELFF,TGCGCCAGCAGCTCATCGGGGTACGGCGGGGAGCTGTTTTTT